A selection of T cell receptor beta chains follows, all from one sample in a study of cytomegalovirus exposure and HLA in healthy donors. Some clones are missing from TCRdb's copy, which holds only in-frame ones; the method was immunoSEQ multiplex PCR. Here the sample spans roughly 100,000 clones, more than 65% being singletons. The sequenced sample was PBMCs. These receptors all stem from a man aged 35 to 55 in good health and CMV-seropositive. Both conserved end residues are part of each CDR3. A D gene is named only where the DNA matches it firmly. The size entry is marked missing in some rows and otherwise reads once, few, many or a size class.

j_call: TRBJ1-6; d_call: .; v_call: TRBV18; clone_size: few; cdr3_nt: TGTGCCAGCACCGAAAACAGGGACTCACCCCTCCACTTT; cdr3_aa: CASTENRDSPLHF
j_call: TRBJ2-7; d_call: .; v_call: TRBV4-3; clone_size: .; cdr3_nt: TGCGCCAGCAGTTCCGGACTTTCCTACGAGCAGTACTTC; cdr3_aa: CASSSGLSYEQYF
j_call: TRBJ1-1; d_call: .; v_call: TRBV7-8; clone_size: .; cdr3_nt: TGTGCCAGCAGTTCGCAGGGGATCACTGAAGCTTTCTTT; cdr3_aa: CASSSQGITEAFF
j_call: TRBJ2-7; d_call: TRBD1; v_call: TRBV5-1; clone_size: .; cdr3_nt: TGCGCCAGCAGCACGGACAGGGCGTTCTACGAGCAGTACTTC; cdr3_aa: CASSTDRAFYEQYF
j_call: TRBJ1-5; d_call: .; v_call: TRBV7-8; clone_size: .; cdr3_nt: TGTGCCAGCAGCAAACCGGGTCGTTTAGCGGCCCGGTATCAGCCCCAGCATTTT; cdr3_aa: CASSKPGRLAARYQPQHF
j_call: TRBJ2-3; d_call: .; v_call: TRBV10-3; clone_size: .; cdr3_nt: TGTGCCATCAGGGGCCACACAGATACGCAGTATTTT; cdr3_aa: CAIRGHTDTQYF
j_call: TRBJ1-3; d_call: .; v_call: TRBV30; clone_size: few; cdr3_nt: TGTGCCTGGAGTGTAGGTCCAGTCATGGTGGGGGGCACCATATATTTT; cdr3_aa: CAWSVGPVMVGGTIYF
j_call: TRBJ2-1; d_call: .; v_call: TRBV4-2; clone_size: .; cdr3_nt: TGTGCCAGCAGCCAAGATCCGGGGGTGGCCTCCTACAATGAGCAGTTCTTC; cdr3_aa: CASSQDPGVASYNEQFF
j_call: TRBJ2-7; d_call: TRBD1; v_call: TRBV12-5; clone_size: once; cdr3_nt: TGTGCTAGTGGTGGACAGGGGACCTACGAGCAGTACTTC; cdr3_aa: CASGGQGTYEQYF
j_call: TRBJ1-2; d_call: .; v_call: TRBV7-2; clone_size: .; cdr3_nt: TGTGCCAGCAGCTTAGAATCAGGGCAGCACTATGGCTACACCTTC; cdr3_aa: CASSLESGQHYGYTF
j_call: TRBJ2-2; d_call: TRBD1; v_call: TRBV2; clone_size: .; cdr3_nt: TGTGCCAGCGGCCCCCAGGGACAGCTCACCGGGGAGCTGTTTTTT; cdr3_aa: CASGPQGQLTGELFF
j_call: TRBJ2-3; d_call: TRBD1; v_call: TRBV4-1; clone_size: .; cdr3_nt: TGCGCCAGCAGCCAAGCGGGACAGGGGGGAGGTACGCAGTATTTT; cdr3_aa: CASSQAGQGGGTQYF
j_call: TRBJ1-2; d_call: .; v_call: TRBV2; clone_size: few; cdr3_nt: TGTGCCAGCGAGGACAGAGACTATGGCTACACCTTC; cdr3_aa: CASEDRDYGYTF
j_call: TRBJ2-4; d_call: TRBD2; v_call: TRBV4-1; clone_size: .; cdr3_nt: TGCGCCAGTAGCCAAGATGGTGGAAATAGCGGGGCCAAAAACATTCAGTACTTC; cdr3_aa: CASSQDGGNSGAKNIQYF
j_call: TRBJ1-2; d_call: .; v_call: TRBV27; clone_size: .; cdr3_nt: TGTGCCAGCAGTTTATCGCGGGTACATGGCTACACCTTC; cdr3_aa: CASSLSRVHGYTF
j_call: TRBJ2-1; d_call: TRBD2; v_call: TRBV6-1; clone_size: .; cdr3_nt: TGTGCCAGCAGACCCGTCGGGGGGTGGGGAGAGCAGTTCTTC; cdr3_aa: CASRPVGGWGEQFF
j_call: TRBJ2-5; d_call: TRBD2; v_call: TRBV15; clone_size: .; cdr3_nt: TGTGCCACCAGCAGAGATCTTGTCGAGCGGGAGAGTGAGGAGACCCAGTACTTC; cdr3_aa: CATSRDLVERESEETQYF
j_call: TRBJ2-2; d_call: .; v_call: TRBV30; clone_size: .; cdr3_nt: TGTGCCTGGAATCGACAGGTGAACACCGGGGAGCTGTTTTTT; cdr3_aa: CAWNRQVNTGELFF
j_call: TRBJ2-1; d_call: TRBD2; v_call: TRBV30; clone_size: .; cdr3_nt: TGTGCCTGGAGGTGGGGGAGGGGAAGGAATGAGCAGTTCTTC; cdr3_aa: CAWRWGRGRNEQFF
j_call: TRBJ1-4; d_call: .; v_call: TRBV4-3; clone_size: .; cdr3_nt: TGCGCCAGCAGCCAAGCCGGGAGTCAGTCTAATGAAAAACTGTTTTTT; cdr3_aa: CASSQAGSQSNEKLFF